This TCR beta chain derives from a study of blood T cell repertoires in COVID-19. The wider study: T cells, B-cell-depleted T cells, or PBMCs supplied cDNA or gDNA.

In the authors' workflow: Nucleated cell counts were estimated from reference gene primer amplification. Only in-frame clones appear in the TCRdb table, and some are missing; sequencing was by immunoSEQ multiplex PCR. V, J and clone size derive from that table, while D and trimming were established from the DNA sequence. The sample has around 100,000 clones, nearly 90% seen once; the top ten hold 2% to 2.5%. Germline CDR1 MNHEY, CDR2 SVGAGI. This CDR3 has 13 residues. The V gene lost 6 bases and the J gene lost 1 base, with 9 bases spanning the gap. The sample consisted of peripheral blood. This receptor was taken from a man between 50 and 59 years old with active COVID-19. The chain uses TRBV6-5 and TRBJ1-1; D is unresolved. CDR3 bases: TGTGCCAGCAGCTCCGGGAAGAACACTGAAGCTTTCTTT. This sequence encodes CASSSGKNTEAFF.